Below are 2 T cell receptor beta chains sequenced from a single sample in a study of blood T cells in healthy people across ages. The use of a sample-barcoded 5' primer and a J-beta primer mix characterized a second PCR of about 6 to 11 cycles. In TCRdb, the 5' RACE reads were re-called with MiXCR into one record per CDR3 protein. The repertoire consists of 850,000 to 1,300,000 distinct CDR3 sequences, with 35% to 55% occurring once and the leading ten covering approximately 20%. Material: blood. Receptors were obtained from a woman in her sixties or seventies in good health.

The chain is built from TRBV10-1 and TRBJ2-5; 8 positions agree with TRBD2. V gave up 4 bases and J gave up 1 base; unmatched junction bases: 2. CDR1 is WNHNN and CDR2 is SYGVQD in the germline V gene (reference sequence). There are 14 residues in the CDR3. CDR3: CASSGLASQETQYF. The CDR3 DNA reads TGCGCCAGCAGTGGACTAGCGAGCCAAGAGACCCAGTACTTC.

The chain has TRBV4-1 and TRBJ1-5, with no clear D. The V end lost 2 bases, the J end lost 3 bases, and 11 bases lay between the germline ends. The CDR3 runs to 15 residues. Germline CDR1 is MGHRA and CDR2 is YSYEKL. The DNA of the CDR3 is TGCGCCAGCAGCCAATCTCCGACCTACAATCAGCCCCAGCATTTT. Residues: CASSQSPTYNQPQHF.